Following are 21 T cell receptor beta chains from one sample sequenced in a study of blood T cell dynamics during melanoma immunotherapy. Sample time point: pre-treatment baseline. Data came from immunoSEQ multiplex PCR; TCRdb stores just in-frame clones and leaves some out. The data contain under 15,000 clones, roughly 84% of them seen just once; the ten biggest clones take up roughly 10%. Sequencing used blood, obtained from a patient treated with checkpoint blockade. Receptors originate from a human donor with melanoma.

With respect to this clone: At one boundary the junction diverges from the germline segment, which might be a read error. The rearrangement joins TRBV5-1 to TRBJ1-1; tentatively, D is TRBD1 (5 bases). Germline V CDR1 and CDR2: SGHRS, YFSETQ. CDR3 size: 14 residues. The CDR3 spells CASSPGTLNTEAFF. CDR3 DNA: TGCGCCAGCAGCCCTGGGACTCTGAATACTGAAGCTTTCTTT.

The chain uses TRBV7-9 and TRBJ1-2, with TRBD1 matching over 9 bases. The germline V gene encodes CDR1 SEHNR and CDR2 FQNEAQ (reference sequence). CDR3 length equals 16 residues. Trimming at V came to 5 bases and at J to 2 bases, leaving 9 bases not matched to a gene. The CDR3 DNA sequence: TGTGCCAGCAGCCCACAGACGACAGGGGGGAACTATGGCTACACCTTC. This sequence encodes CASSPQTTGGNYGYTF.

The CDR3 DNA is TGTGCCAGCAGCTTAGGAGTAGGCTCGGAGACCCAGTACTTC. Amino acids: CASSLGVGSETQYF. The chain uses TRBV7-8 and TRBJ2-5; D unresolved. The CDR3 has 14 residues. V lost 1 base and J lost 5, with 11 bases in between. Germline V gene lookup returns CDR1 SGHVS and CDR2 FQNEAQ.

The CDR3 protein is CASSILTPRRYNEQFF. The CDR3, as DNA: TGTGCCAGTAGTATTTTGACACCCCGTAGGTACAATGAGCAGTTCTTC. This chain links TRBV19 with TRBJ2-1, with no clear D. Germline V gene data show CDR1 as LNHDA and CDR2 as SQIVND (reference sequence). Trimming left V 3 bases short and J 4 bases short, with 16 bases between. This CDR3 contains 16 residues.

V usage is TRBV6-6 and J usage is TRBJ1-3; unclear D gene. Germline V gene lookup returns CDR1 MNHNY and CDR2 SVGAGI (reference sequence). The length of the CDR3 is 14 residues. V lost 7 bases and J 1 base, leaving 11 bases between the germline ends. CDR3 residues: CASTGKWSGNTIYF. DNA for the CDR3: TGTGCCAGCACCGGGAAATGGTCTGGAAACACCATATATTTT.

V usage is TRBV9 and J usage is TRBJ2-1; the match to TRBD2 covers 7 bases. J was trimmed by 7 bases and V by 0 bases; bases with no gene match: 10. CDR1 and CDR2 (germline): SGDLS, YYNGEE. The CDR3 loop spans 16 amino acids. CDR3 amino acids: CASSVGLGGEGNEQFF. CDR3 bases: TGTGCCAGCAGCGTAGGCCTCGGAGGGGAGGGAAATGAGCAGTTCTTC.

V and J are TRBV7-9 and TRBJ1-4, with D possibly matching TRBD1 (6 bases). Trimming removed 3 bases from V and 5 bases from J, with 13 bases in between. Germline V gene sequence: CDR1 SEHNR, CDR2 FQNEAQ (reference sequence). This CDR3 is built from 15 residues. The DNA for the CDR3 is TGTGCCAGCAGCTTCCAACAGGGCTCAAATGAAAAACTGTTTTTT. As protein: CASSFQQGSNEKLFF.

This sequence joins TRBV2 and TRBJ2-1, with D unresolved. CDR3 length: 13 amino acids. Trimming took 4 bases from V and 3 from J, leaving 7 bases between them. The germline CDR1 and CDR2 sequences are SNHLY and FYNNEI. CDR3 in amino acids: CASSVLSYNEQFF. CDR3 in DNA: TGTGCCAGCAGTGTACTCAGCTACAATGAGCAGTTCTTC.

The gene calls are TRBV7-9 and TRBJ1-5; D perhaps matches TRBD1 (5 bases). The CDR3 is made up of 14 amino acids. The V end lost 0 bases, the J end lost 6 bases, and 9 bases lay between the germline ends. The V gene's germline CDR1 is SEHNR and CDR2 FQNEAQ (reference sequence). Here the CDR3 reads CASSLAGVLQPQHF. CDR3 in DNA: TGTGCCAGCAGCTTAGCAGGGGTTCTTCAGCCCCAGCATTTT. The full variable domain, with the rest looked up from reference TRBV7-9 and TRBJ1-5, is DTGVSQNPRHKITKRGQNVTFRCDPISEHNRLYWYRQTLGQGPEFLTYFQNEAQLEKSRLLSDRFSAERPKGSFSTLEIQRTEQGDSAMYLCASSLAGVLQPQHFGDGTRLSIL.

V and J are TRBV6-4 and TRBJ2-1, with D maybe TRBD2 (6 bases). Germline V gene lookup returns CDR1 MRHNA and CDR2 SNTAGT. The length of the CDR3 is 13 residues. Deletions cut 4 bases from V and 8 bases from J, with 12 bases between. In DNA form, the CDR3 reads TGTGCCAGCAGTGCGGAGGGTGGCGATGAGCAGTTCTTC. Translated: CASSAEGGDEQFF.

J is TRBJ2-7 and V is TRBV7-9; weak D call: TRBD2 (6 bases). The CDR3 sequence is 15 residues long. V gave up 5 bases and J gave up 2 bases, with 16 bases separating them. Germline CDR1 reads SEHNR; CDR2 reads FQNEAQ (reference sequence). Here the CDR3 reads CASSPSLRGAYEQYF. In nucleotides, the CDR3 is TGTGCCAGCAGCCCATCGTTACGCGGGGCCTACGAGCAGTACTTC.

This rearrangement joins TRBV5-4 to TRBJ1-1, with a weak D call TRBD1 (6 bases). V was shortened by 0 bases and J by 1 base, with 10 bases between the two germline ends. Germline-derived CDR1 and CDR2 are SGHNT and YYREEE (reference sequence). This CDR3 comprises 15 residues. CDR3 in DNA: TGTGCCAGCAGCTTGGAGGGGGTATGGAACACTGAAGCTTTCTTT. Amino acids: CASSLEGVWNTEAFF.

This clone was recorded only once. This chain connects TRBV28 to TRBJ2-7; D perhaps matches TRBD1 (6 bases). This CDR3 is 13 amino acids long. V gave up 8 bases and J gave up 2 bases, with 13 bases separating them. The germline V gene has CDR1 MDHEN and CDR2 SYDVKM. The CDR3 region has the DNA TGTGCCAGCCATCGAACAGGGACCTACGAGCAGTACTTC. Its translation is CASHRTGTYEQYF. The full variable domain, with the rest looked up from reference TRBV28 and TRBJ2-7, is DVKVTQSSRYLVKRTGEKVFLECVQDMDHENMFWYRQDPGLGLRLIYFSYDVKMKEKGDIPEGYSVSREKKERFSLILESASTNQTSMYLCASHRTGTYEQYFGPGTRLTVT.

The chain links TRBV10-2 to TRBJ2-7; 10 bases agree with TRBD1. Germline V gene lookup returns CDR1 WSHSY and CDR2 SAAADI. The CDR3 is 18 residues long. With V trimmed by 6 bases and J by 2 bases, 16 bases remained unmatched. The CDR3 sequence is CASRESPGQGIPTYEQYF. The CDR3, as DNA: TGCGCCAGCAGAGAAAGTCCGGGACAGGGGATTCCCACCTACGAGCAGTACTTC.

This clone was recorded a few times. Here the CDR3 DNA reads TGCGCCAGCAGCCAAGAAAGTCTGGCCGGGGAGCTGTTTTTT. Residues: CASSQESLAGELFF. V is TRBV4-1 and J is TRBJ2-2; D remains unclear. The CDR3 is 14 residues long. CDR1 is MGHRA and CDR2 is YSYEKL in the germline V gene. Trimming removed 0 bases from V and 6 bases from J, with 8 bases in between.

The rearrangement links TRBV14 to TRBJ2-5, with 8 bases fitting TRBD2. Unmatched junction bases numbered 6, after V lost 2 bases and J lost 4 bases. The CDR3 has 15 amino acids. CDR1 SGHDN and CDR2 FVKESK come from the germline V gene. CDR3 nucleotides: TGTGCCAGCAGCCAAATGGGACTAGTCGGAGAGACCCAGTACTTC. It encodes CASSQMGLVGETQYF. Combining the CDR3 with reference TRBV14 and TRBJ2-5 gives the whole variable domain EAGVTQFPSHSVIEKGQTVTLRCDPISGHDNLYWYRRVMGKEIKFLLHFVKESKQDESGMPNNRFLAERTGGTYSTLKVQPAELEDSGVYFCASSQMGLVGETQYFGPGTRLLVL.

This chain links TRBV11-3 with TRBJ2-1; D perhaps matches TRBD2 (5 bases). The CDR3 covers 14 residues. With 0 bases removed from V and 12 bases from J, the gap between germline ends came to 15 bases. CDR1 is SGHNT, CDR2 YENEEA, per germline. The CDR3 spells CASSLDSSTGLQFF. The CDR3, as DNA: TGTGCCAGCAGCTTAGATTCCTCGACGGGATTGCAGTTCTTC. Supplemented by reference TRBV11-3 and TRBJ2-1, the full variable domain reads EAGVVQSPRYKIIEKKQPVAFWCNPISGHNTLYWYLQNLGQGPELLIRYENEEAVDDSQLPKDRFSAERLKGVDSTLKIQPAELGDSAVYLCASSLDSSTGLQFFGPGTRLTVL.

This chain uses TRBV11-2 with TRBJ2-3, with 13 bases fitting TRBD2. The CDR3 totals 17 residues. The J segment lost 0 bases and the V segment lost 5 bases, leaving 5 bases of the junction unmatched. Germline CDR1 and CDR2: SGHAT and FQNNGV. Here the CDR3 DNA reads TGTGCCAGCAGCGCAGGACTAGCGGGAGCAAGCACAGATACGCAGTATTTT. Translated: CASSAGLAGASTDTQYF.

This chain links TRBV6-5 with TRBJ1-5, with 10 bases matching TRBD1. The junction had 6 bases not matched to a gene; V was cut back by 7 bases and J by 6 bases. The germline V gene has CDR1 MNHEY and CDR2 SVGAGI. The CDR3 sequence is 14 residues long. The CDR3 DNA sequence: TGTGCCAGCACTGTGGGACAGGGGATTCAGCCCCAGCATTTT. Protein sequence: CASTVGQGIQPQHF.

CDR3 loop: CASSVAGGSTDTQYF. The DNA of the CDR3 is TGTGCCAGCAGCGTAGCGGGCGGCAGCACAGATACGCAGTATTTT. V usage is TRBV9 and J usage is TRBJ2-3; D unclear. Germline V lookup: CDR1 SGDLS, CDR2 YYNGEE. V was clipped by 0 bases and J by 0 bases, with 8 bases between them. There are 15 residues in the CDR3.

This sequence joins TRBV7-2 and TRBJ2-2; the D is unclear. The CDR3 extends over 16 amino acids. Germline CDR1 and CDR2: SGHTA and FQGNSA. Trimming stripped 5 bases from V and 0 bases from J, with 13 bases between. The CDR3 nucleotides read TGTGCCAGCAGCAAAAACCGACCGGCGAACACCGGGGAGCTGTTTTTT. It translates to CASSKNRPANTGELFF.